This T cell receptor beta chain was observed in a study of cytomegalovirus exposure and HLA in healthy donors. On this clone: Its antigen is unidentified.

The PCR used 60 Vbeta and 13 Jbeta primers. The method was immunoSEQ multiplex PCR; TCRdb's version includes in-frame clones alone and lacks a portion of them. The sample contains some 160,000 clones, approximately 78% of which appear only once. General study points: The authors reported that TCR beta sequences could predict HLA-A and HLA-B alleles. These predictions were accurate for most subjects in the first cohort. Because they were indistinguishable, some V segments, including TRBV6-2 and TRBV6-3, were excluded. Later genetic work tied a missense DCLRE1C variant to beta-chain V and J trimming. With DRB1 most and HLA-C fewest, TCR association rates differed between HLA loci in a later analysis.

This CDR3 is built from 16 residues. The V end lost 8 bases, the J end lost 5 bases, and 22 bases lay between the germline ends. Germline CDR1 MNHEY, CDR2 SMNVEV (reference sequence). The sequenced material came from PBMCs. This TCR came from a male donor in good health and CMV-seronegative. V is TRBV27 and J is TRBJ2-1; D is possibly TRBD1 (5 bases). Here the CDR3 reads CASFSKPDRADNEQFF. CDR3 DNA sequence: TGTGCCAGCTTTTCTAAACCCGACAGAGCCGACAATGAGCAGTTCTTC.